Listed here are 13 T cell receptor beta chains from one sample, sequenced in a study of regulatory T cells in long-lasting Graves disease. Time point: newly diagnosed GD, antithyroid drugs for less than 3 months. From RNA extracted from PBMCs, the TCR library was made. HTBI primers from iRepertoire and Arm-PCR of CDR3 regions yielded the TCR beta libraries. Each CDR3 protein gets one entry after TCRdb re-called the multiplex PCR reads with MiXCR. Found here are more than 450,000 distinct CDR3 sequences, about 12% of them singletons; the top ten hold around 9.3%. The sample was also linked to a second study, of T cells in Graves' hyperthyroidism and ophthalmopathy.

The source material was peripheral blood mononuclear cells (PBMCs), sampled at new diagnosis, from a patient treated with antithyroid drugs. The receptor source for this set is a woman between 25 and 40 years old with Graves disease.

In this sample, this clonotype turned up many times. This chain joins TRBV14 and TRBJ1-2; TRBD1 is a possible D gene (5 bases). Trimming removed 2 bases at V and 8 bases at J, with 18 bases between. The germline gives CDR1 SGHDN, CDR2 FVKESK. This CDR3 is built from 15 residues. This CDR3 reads CASSQNRNLLGGYTF. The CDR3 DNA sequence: TGTGCCAGCAGCCAAAACAGGAATCTCTTGGGCGGCTACACCTTC. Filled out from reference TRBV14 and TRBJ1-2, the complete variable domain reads EAGVTQFPSHSVIEKGQTVTLRCDPISGHDNLYWYRRVMGKEIKFLLHFVKESKQDESGMPNNRFLAERTGGTYSTLKVQPAELEDSGVYFCASSQNRNLLGGYTFGSGTRLTVV.

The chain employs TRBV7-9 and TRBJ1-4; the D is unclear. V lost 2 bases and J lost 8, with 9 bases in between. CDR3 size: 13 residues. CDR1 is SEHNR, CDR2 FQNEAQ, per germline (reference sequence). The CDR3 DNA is TGTGCCAGCAGCTTAACGAGTGGCGAAAAACTGTTTTTT. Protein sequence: CASSLTSGEKLFF. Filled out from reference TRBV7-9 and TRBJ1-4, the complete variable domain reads DTGVSQNPRHKITKRGQNVTFRCDPISEHNRLYWYRQTLGQGPEFLTYFQNEAQLEKSRLLSDRFSAERPKGSFSTLEIQRTEQGDSAMYLCASSLTSGEKLFFGSGTQLSVL.

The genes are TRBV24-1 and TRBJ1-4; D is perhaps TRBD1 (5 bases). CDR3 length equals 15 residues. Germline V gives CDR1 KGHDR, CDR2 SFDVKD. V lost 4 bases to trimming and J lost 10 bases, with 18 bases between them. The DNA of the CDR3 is TGTGCCACCAGTGAAACCGGGACGGGCGGAGGAAAACTGTTTTTT. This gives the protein CATSETGTGGGKLFF.

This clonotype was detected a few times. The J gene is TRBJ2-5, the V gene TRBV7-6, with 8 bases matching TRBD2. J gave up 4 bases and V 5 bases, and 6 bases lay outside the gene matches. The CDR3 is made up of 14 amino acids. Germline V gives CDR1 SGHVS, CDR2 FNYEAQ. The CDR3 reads CASSRAGEGETQYF. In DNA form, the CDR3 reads TGTGCCAGCAGCCGAGCGGGAGAGGGAGAGACCCAGTACTTC.

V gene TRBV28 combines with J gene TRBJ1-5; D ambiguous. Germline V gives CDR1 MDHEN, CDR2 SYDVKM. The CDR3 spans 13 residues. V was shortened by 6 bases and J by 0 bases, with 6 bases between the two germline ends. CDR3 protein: CASRSYSNQPQHF. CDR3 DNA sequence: TGTGCCAGCAGGAGCTATAGCAATCAGCCCCAGCATTTT.

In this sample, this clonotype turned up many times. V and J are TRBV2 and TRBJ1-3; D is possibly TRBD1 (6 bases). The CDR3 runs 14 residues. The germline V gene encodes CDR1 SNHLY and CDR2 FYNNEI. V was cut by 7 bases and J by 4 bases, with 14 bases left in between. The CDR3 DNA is TGTGCCAGCATCTGGGGGGCCTCGGGAAACACCATATATTTT. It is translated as CASIWGASGNTIYF. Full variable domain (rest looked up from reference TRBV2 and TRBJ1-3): EPEVTQTPSHQVTQMGQEVILRCVPISNHLYFYWYRQILGQKVEFLVSFYNNEISEKSEIFDDQFSVERPDGSNFTLKIRSTKLEDSAMYFCASIWGASGNTIYFGEGSWLTVV.

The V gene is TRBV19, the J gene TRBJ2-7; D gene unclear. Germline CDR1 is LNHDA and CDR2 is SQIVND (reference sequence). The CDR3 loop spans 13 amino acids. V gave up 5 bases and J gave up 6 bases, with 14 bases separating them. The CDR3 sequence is CASSPDLESEQYF. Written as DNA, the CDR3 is TGTGCCAGTAGTCCCGACTTAGAGTCCGAGCAGTACTTC.

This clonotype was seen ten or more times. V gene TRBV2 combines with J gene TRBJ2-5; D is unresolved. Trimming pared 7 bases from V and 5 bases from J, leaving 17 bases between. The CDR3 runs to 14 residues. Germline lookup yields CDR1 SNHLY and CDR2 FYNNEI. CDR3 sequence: CASTSFKGGETQYF. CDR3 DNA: TGTGCCAGCACTTCCTTTAAAGGTGGGGAGACCCAGTACTTC.

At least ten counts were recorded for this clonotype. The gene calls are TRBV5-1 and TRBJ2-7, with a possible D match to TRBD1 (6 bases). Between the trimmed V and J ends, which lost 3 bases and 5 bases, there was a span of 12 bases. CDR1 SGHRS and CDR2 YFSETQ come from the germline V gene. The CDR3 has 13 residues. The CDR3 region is CASSYTGTDEQYF. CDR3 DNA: TGCGCCAGCAGCTATACAGGGACCGACGAGCAGTACTTC. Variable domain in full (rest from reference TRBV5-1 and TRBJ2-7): KAGVTQTPRYLIKTRGQQVTLSCSPISGHRSVSWYQQTPGQGLQFLFEYFSETQRNKGNFPGRFSGRQFSNSRSEMNVSTLELGDSALYLCASSYTGTDEQYFGPGTRLTVT.

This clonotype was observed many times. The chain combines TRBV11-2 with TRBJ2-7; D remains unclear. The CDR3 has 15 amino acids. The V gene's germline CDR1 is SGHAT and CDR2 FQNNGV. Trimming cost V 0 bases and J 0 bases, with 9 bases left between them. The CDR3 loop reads CASSLEPGSSYEQYF. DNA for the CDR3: TGTGCCAGCAGCTTAGAGCCAGGCAGCTCCTACGAGCAGTACTTC.

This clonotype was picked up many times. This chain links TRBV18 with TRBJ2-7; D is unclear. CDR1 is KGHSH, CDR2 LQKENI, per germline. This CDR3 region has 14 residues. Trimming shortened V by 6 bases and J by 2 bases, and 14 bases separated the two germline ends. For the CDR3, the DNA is TGTGCCAGCTCCCTCAGGACGGTGACCTACGAGCAGTACTTC. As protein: CASSLRTVTYEQYF.

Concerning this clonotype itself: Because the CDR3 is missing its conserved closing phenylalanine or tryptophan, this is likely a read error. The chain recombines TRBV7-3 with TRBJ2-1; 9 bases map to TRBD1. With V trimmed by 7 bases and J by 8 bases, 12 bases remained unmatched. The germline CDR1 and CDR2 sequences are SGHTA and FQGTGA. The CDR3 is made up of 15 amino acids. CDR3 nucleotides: TGTGCCAGCATCCCACCACCGGGGGACAGGGATGAGCAGTTCCTC. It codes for CASIPPPGDRDEQFL.

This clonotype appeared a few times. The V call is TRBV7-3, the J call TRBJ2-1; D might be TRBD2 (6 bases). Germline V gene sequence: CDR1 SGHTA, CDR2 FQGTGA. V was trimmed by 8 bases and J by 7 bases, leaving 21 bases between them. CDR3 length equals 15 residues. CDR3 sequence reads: CASGIAGPLGNEQFF. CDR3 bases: TGTGCCAGCGGAATTGCGGGGCCTCTGGGTAATGAGCAGTTCTTC.